This T cell receptor (beta chain) derives from a study of CD8 T cells in ankylosing spondylitis. Notes on the study in general: Disease-linked clones reportedly concentrated significantly in matched ankylosing spondylitis synovial fluid. Characteristic of ankylosing spondylitis blood, it appeared, was a TCR beta motif comprising about eight highly homologous variants. Reactive arthritis synovial fluid and blood were previously reported to contain some motif variants.

In the case of this clonotype: Its antigen remains unidentified.

CDR3 size: 10 residues. V lost 8 bases and J 9 bases, leaving 11 bases between the germline ends. In germline, CDR1 is DFQATT, CDR2 SNEGSKA (reference sequence). TCRdb redid the calling of the 5' RACE reads with MiXCR, one entry per CDR3 protein. The profile shows more than 650,000 distinct CDR3 sequences, 10% to 15% of them singletons. Sequenced: blood, either unsorted or a sorted T cell fraction (not recorded which). The receptor comes from a male donor with ankylosing spondylitis. The chain carries TRBV20-1 and TRBJ2-1; D assignment may be TRBD1 or TRBD2 (6 bases each). CDR3 nucleotides: TGCAGTACCCGGGGGCTTGAGCAGTTCTTC. Encoded protein: CSTRGLEQFF.